Presented here are 20 T cell receptor beta chains from one specimen sequenced in a study of vaccination and CD4 T cells after COVID-19 (dated by TCRdb to between 2021 and 2022). Library generation was performed with PCR. This sample was sequenced with an Illumina iSeq 100. DNA from cultured CD4+ T cells underwent TCR sequencing with the Oncomine TCR Beta short-read assay at the Johns Hopkins FTIC core. TCRdb reprocessing: public reads trimmed at Q25 with fastp, clones called with MiXCR, in-frame beta chains kept. For every CDR3 protein sequence, its rows merge into one entry that carries the most common genes and DNA. This sample has fewer than 20,000 distinct CDR3 sequences in its table, and about 70% of those were observed once. The top ten constitute about 5.5% of the sample. In light of the paper, this sample's treatment or condition label describes: approximately 9-day PBMC culture with coronavirus spike peptide pools or control peptides (ViraFEST assay).

No antigens are known for them. The specimen was CD4+ T cells from blood, cultured in vitro. The receptors come from a human donor who had recovered from COVID-19.

This rearrangement joins TRBV20-1 to TRBJ2-2; weak D call: TRBD2 (6 bases). The CDR3 sequence is 13 residues long. Trimming pared 2 bases from V and 6 bases from J, leaving 10 bases between. The germline V gene has CDR1 DFQATT and CDR2 SNEGSKA (reference sequence). CDR3 nucleotides: TGCAGTGCTAGATCTGCGGGACCCGGGGAGCTGTTTTTT. Residues: CSARSAGPGELFF.

The V call is TRBV6-5, the J call TRBJ2-7, with unresolved D. V was trimmed by 4 bases and J by 5 bases, leaving 15 bases between them. The V gene's germline CDR1 is MNHEY and CDR2 SVGAGI. CDR3 size: 14 residues. DNA of the CDR3: TGTGCCAGCAGTTTCTCAACGAAAACCCACGAGCAGTACTTC. Translated: CASSFSTKTHEQYF.

This chain connects TRBV21-1 to TRBJ1-5. TRBV21-1 is listed as a pseudogene. The CDR3 spans 16 residues. CDR3 amino acids: CASSNLGTYSNQPQHF. The CDR3 nucleotides are TGTGCCAGCAGCAACCTGGGAACATATAGCAATCAGCCCCAGCATTTT.

This clonotype has just a few counts. The rearrangement uses TRBV18 and TRBJ2-7; D not resolved. Germline CDR1 reads KGHSH; CDR2 reads LQKENI. CDR3 length: 11 residues. Trimming took 3 bases from V and 6 from J, leaving 6 bases between them. The CDR3 region has the DNA TGTGCCAGCTCACCCGGATCCGAGCAGTACTTC. Encoded protein: CASSPGSEQYF.

The CDR3 sequence is CASSSSRAGGNYEQYF. In nucleotides, the CDR3 is TGTGCCAGCAGCTCTTCGCGAGCGGGAGGGAACTACGAGCAGTACTTC. V usage is TRBV7-8 and J usage is TRBJ2-7; TRBD2 agrees at 10 bases. The J segment lost 3 bases and the V segment lost 4 bases, leaving 9 bases of the junction unmatched. This CDR3 region has 16 residues. Germline lookup yields CDR1 SGHVS and CDR2 FQNEAQ.

This clonotype was observed once. The chain joins TRBV7-9 to TRBJ1-3, with D unresolved. Trimming took off 2 bases at V and 0 bases at J, with 11 bases between the two ends. This CDR3 is built from 16 residues. Germline values: CDR1 SEHNR, CDR2 FQNEAQ (reference sequence). The CDR3 here is CASSLSSPSSGNTIYF. As DNA, the CDR3 is TGTGCCAGCAGCTTATCGTCGCCGAGCTCTGGAAACACCATATATTTT.

The V and J genes are TRBV6-2 or TRBV6-3 and TRBJ1-5; D gene unclear. This CDR3 is 12 amino acids long. V shed 2 bases and J shed 2 bases, with 1 base lying between them. Looked up from germline, CDR1 is MNHEY and CDR2 is SVGEGT. The CDR3 is CASSYRNQPQHF. CDR3 sequence (DNA): TGTGCCAGCAGTTACCGCAATCAGCCCCAGCATTTT.

The chain combines TRBV28 with TRBJ2-1; 9 bases map to TRBD2. With 3 bases clipped from V and 9 bases from J, the junction kept 12 bases outside the gene matches. This CDR3 region has 16 residues. The germline V gene encodes CDR1 MDHEN and CDR2 SYDVKM. CDR3 region: CASSFWGLAGAPEQFF. CDR3 nucleotide sequence: TGTGCCAGCAGTTTTTGGGGCTTAGCGGGAGCCCCTGAGCAGTTCTTC. The variable domain in full, completed from reference TRBV28 and TRBJ2-1, reads DVKVTQSSRYLVKRTGEKVFLECVQDMDHENMFWYRQDPGLGLRLIYFSYDVKMKEKGDIPEGYSVSREKKERFSLILESASTNQTSMYLCASSFWGLAGAPEQFFGPGTRLTVL.

This clonotype is a singleton in its sample. The V and J genes are TRBV6-5 and TRBJ1-1, with 7 nucleotides matching TRBD1. Germline V lookup: CDR1 MNHEY, CDR2 SVGAGI. With 3 bases clipped from V and 2 bases from J, the junction kept 3 bases outside the gene matches. This CDR3 contains 14 residues. The CDR3 DNA is TGTGCCAGCAGTTATCACAGGGGAAACACTGAAGCTTTCTTT. It encodes CASSYHRGNTEAFF.

The chain employs TRBV6-2 or TRBV6-3 and TRBJ2-3, with 10 positions matching TRBD2. The CDR3 sequence is 17 residues long. The V gene's germline CDR1 is MNHEY and CDR2 SVGEGT. V dropped 2 bases and J dropped 2; count of bases not matched to a gene: 7. CDR3 in amino acids: CASSYVLGTSATDTQYF. The CDR3 DNA sequence: TGTGCCAGCAGTTACGTTTTGGGGACTAGCGCCACAGATACGCAGTATTTT.

V is TRBV23-1 and J is TRBJ1-5; D is possibly TRBD1 (5 bases). TRBV23-1 is treated as an ORF (open reading frame) with a function not yet certain. Between the trimmed V and J ends, which lost 0 bases and 5 bases, there was a span of 11 bases. The CDR3 is 15 amino acids. The CDR3 DNA reads TGCGCCAGCAGTCAATCGGCAGGGCTCGATCAGCCCCAGCATTTT. This codes for CASSQSAGLDQPQHF.

The rearrangement joins TRBV5-6 to TRBJ2-5; D possibly uses TRBD1 or TRBD2 (5 bases each). The CDR3 is 15 residues long. Germline V gene data show CDR1 as SGHDT and CDR2 as YYEEEE. With 1 base removed from V and 1 base from J, the gap between germline ends came to 11 bases. DNA for the CDR3: TGTGCCAGCAGCTTGTATGGGGGACCCCAAGAGACCCAGTACTTC. It translates to CASSLYGGPQETQYF. Full variable domain (missing parts from reference TRBV5-6 and TRBJ2-5): DAGVTQSPTHLIKTRGQQVTLRCSPKSGHDTVSWYQQALGQGPQFIFQYYEEEERQRGNFPDRFSGHQFPNYSSELNVNALLLGDSALYLCASSLYGGPQETQYFGPGTRLLVL.

The chain recombines TRBV29-1 with TRBJ2-4; 8 bases fit TRBD1. This CDR3 comprises 14 residues. Germline assignment: CDR1 SQVTM and CDR2 ANQGSEA. V lost 7 bases to trimming and J lost 4 bases; unmatched junction nucleotides: 9. The CDR3 here is CSAIPGQGKNIQYF. Written as DNA, the CDR3 is TGCAGCGCCATCCCTGGACAGGGAAAAAACATTCAGTACTTC.

The chain couples TRBV10-2 to TRBJ2-1; 7 nucleotides align to TRBD1. The V and J ends lost 6 bases and 10 bases, in that order; junction bases with no gene match: 9. CDR1 and CDR2 from the germline V gene are WSHSY and SAAADI. The CDR3 consists of 13 residues. CDR3 amino acids: CASSLQGVGEQFF. CDR3 nucleotides: TGCGCCAGCAGCCTCCAGGGGGTTGGGGAGCAGTTCTTC.

The rearrangement links TRBV20-1 to TRBJ2-5; D is ambiguous. CDR1 is DFQATT and CDR2 is SNEGSKA in the germline V gene (reference sequence). This CDR3 comprises 12 residues. V was cut by 5 bases and J by 4 bases, with 11 bases left in between. CDR3 nucleotides: TGCAGTGCTTACTTCACCGGAGAGACCCAGTACTTC. Its protein is CSAYFTGETQYF.

In regard to this clonotype: At one boundary the junction diverges from the germline segment, which might be a read error. This rearrangement joins TRBV6-4 to TRBJ2-7; 8 bases fit TRBD2. Looked up from germline, CDR1 is MRHNA and CDR2 is SNTAGT. This CDR3 has 15 residues. In nucleotides, the CDR3 is TGTGCCATCAGTGATACTAGCGGAGCCAAATACGAGCAGTACTTC. It is translated as CAISDTSGAKYEQYF.

This clonotype has a single count. This rearrangement joins TRBV20-1 to TRBJ1-5; the D is unclear. CDR1 is DFQATT, CDR2 SNEGSKA, per germline (reference sequence). Between the trimmed V and J ends, which lost 3 bases and 2 bases, there was a span of 8 bases. This CDR3 is 13 amino acids long. The CDR3 reads CSASKFRNQPQHF. The CDR3 coding sequence is TGCAGTGCTAGTAAGTTCCGCAATCAGCCCCAGCATTTT.

This clonotype came up once. The chain uses TRBV6-1 and TRBJ1-5, with TRBD1 as a possible D gene (6 bases). Trimming removed 5 bases at V and 0 bases at J, with 11 bases between. This CDR3 contains 15 residues. CDR1 is MNHNS and CDR2 is SASEGT in the germline V gene. This CDR3 is CASSPQGNSNQPQHF. Written as DNA, the CDR3 is TGTGCCAGCAGTCCACAGGGAAATAGCAATCAGCCCCAGCATTTT.

The V call is TRBV20-1, the J call TRBJ2-2; D perhaps matches TRBD2 (5 bases). Germline CDR1 DFQATT, CDR2 SNEGSKA (reference sequence). The V end was cut by 4 bases, the J end by 1 base, with 10 bases between. CDR3 length equals 14 residues. As DNA, the CDR3 is TGCAGTGCTAACAAGGACTTGAACACCGGGGAGCTGTTTTTT. Amino acids: CSANKDLNTGELFF.

A single count supports this clonotype. CDR3 protein: CAISAQGVGYTF. The DNA for the CDR3 is TGTGCCATCAGTGCCCAAGGGGTAGGCTACACCTTC. This chain joins TRBV10-3 and TRBJ1-2; tentatively, D is TRBD1 (5 bases). V was clipped by 4 bases and J by 8 bases, with 11 bases between them. Germline assignment: CDR1 ENHRY and CDR2 SYGVKD. The length of the CDR3 is 12 residues.